The TCR beta chain described here comes from a study of T cells in Graves' hyperthyroidism and ophthalmopathy. RNA transcripts yielded amplified TCR beta CDR3 regions. The HTBI primer set served for first-round RT-PCR of the TCR CDR3. TCRdb re-called the multiplex PCR reads with MiXCR, one entry per CDR3 protein. The sample lists roughly 570,000 distinct CDR3 sequences, 40% to 55% seen once, with about 8.3% in the top ten. CDR1 is DFQATT and CDR2 is SNEGSKA in the germline V gene (reference sequence). J gave up 4 bases and V 6 bases, and 7 bases lay outside the gene matches. The CDR3 totals 14 residues. Lactation, pregnancy, other autoimmune disease or uncontrolled infection led to exclusion of patients. Each diagnosis was grounded in clinical symptoms, serum thyroxine and TRAb, thyroid ultrasound, and orbital computed tomography.

The chain couples TRBV20-1 to TRBJ2-3; TRBD1 aligns across 10 bases. Sequencing was performed on peripheral blood or thyroid tissue (not recorded which). This clonotype originated in a young woman with Graves' hyperthyroidism. CDR3 sequence: CSARDRGMPDTQYF. CDR3 nucleotides: TGCAGTGCCAGGGACAGGGGAATGCCAGATACGCAGTATTTT.